A selection of T cell receptor beta chains follows, all from one sample in a study of T cell responses to AZD1222 COVID-19 vaccine. Assay: immunoSEQ multiplex PCR; the TCRdb copy retains only in-frame clones and omits some. The profile shows around 110,000 clones, approximately 83% of them singletons. Sequencing was performed on peripheral blood, taken on day 0 of MenACWY control vaccination. The receptor set was obtained from an adult in good health. CDR3s include the opening cysteine and the closing phenylalanine or tryptophan. The order of the fields is CDR3 protein, CDR3 DNA, D gene, J gene, clone size, V gene. A D gene is named only where the DNA matches it firmly. Only part of the rows carry a size: once, few, many, or a class if the clone is expanded.

CASSLDPASYGYTF TGTGCCAGCAGCTTGGACCCGGCCAGCTATGGCTACACCTTC NA TRBJ1-2 NA TRBV5-5
CASSITTGSGNTIYF TGCGCCAGCAGCATAACTACCGGCTCTGGAAACACCATATATTTT NA TRBJ1-3 NA TRBV5-1
CASSPRDRGNTGELFF TGTGCCAGCAGCCCCCGAGACAGGGGGAACACCGGGGAGCTGTTTTTT TRBD1 TRBJ2-2 few TRBV9
CASRGGGTGDTEAFF TGTGCCAGCAGGGGAGGAGGCACAGGGGACACTGAAGCTTTCTTT TRBD1 TRBJ1-1 NA TRBV6-5
CASSDVGGTQETQYF TGTGCCAGTAGCGACGTGGGGGGGACCCAAGAGACCCAGTACTTC TRBD2 TRBJ2-5 NA TRBV19
CASSPLASGGATGELFF TGTGCCAGCTCACCACTCGCGAGCGGGGGGGCCACCGGGGAGCTGTTTTTT TRBD2 TRBJ2-2 NA TRBV18
CASSRDPEYEQYF TGTGCCAGCAGCAGAGATCCAGAGTACGAGCAGTACTTC NA TRBJ2-7 NA TRBV7-2
CASSPQTSTYEQYF TGTGCCAGCAGCCCCCAGACCTCAACCTACGAGCAGTACTTC NA TRBJ2-7 once TRBV7-8
CASSQERGPPYEQYF TGTGCCAGCAGCCAAGAGCGGGGGCCACCCTACGAGCAGTACTTC NA TRBJ2-7 NA TRBV14
CASSKDSGQPQHF TGTGCCAGCAGCAAGGACAGCGGGCAGCCCCAGCATTTT NA TRBJ1-5 NA TRBV9
CASSPGGWIQYF TGTGCCAGTAGTCCAGGGGGCTGGATTCAGTACTTC TRBD1 TRBJ2-4 NA TRBV19
CASSPETAHTEAFF TGTGCCAGCTCACCGGAGACAGCACACACTGAAGCTTTCTTT NA TRBJ1-1 NA TRBV18
CASSAGQGAGYEQYF TGTGCCAGCAGCGCAGGACAGGGGGCAGGATACGAGCAGTACTTC TRBD1 TRBJ2-7 NA TRBV9
CATRQGPNTGELFF TGCGCCACCAGACAGGGGCCTAACACCGGGGAGCTGTTTTTT TRBD1 TRBJ2-2 NA TRBV10-1
CASSRGNGNQPQHF TGTGCCAGTAGCAGGGGTAACGGCAATCAGCCCCAGCATTTT NA TRBJ1-5 NA TRBV19
CASSHRDRSHEQYF TGTGCCAGTAGTCACCGGGACAGAAGCCACGAGCAGTACTTC TRBD1 TRBJ2-7 NA TRBV19
CASSEGGDNTEAFF TGTGCCAGCAGTGAAGGGGGAGATAACACTGAAGCTTTCTTT NA TRBJ1-1 NA TRBV25-1
CASSIRQGYEQFF TGTGCCAGTAGTATAAGGCAGGGCTATGAGCAGTTCTTC NA TRBJ2-1 NA TRBV19
CASSPLGQGAGTEAFF TGTGCCAGCAGTCCCCTGGGACAGGGGGCCGGGACTGAAGCTTTCTTT TRBD1 TRBJ1-1 once TRBV27
CSVEEVGTETAYEQYF TGCAGCGTTGAGGAAGTGGGGACAGAGACCGCCTACGAGCAGTACTTC TRBD1 TRBJ2-7 NA TRBV29-1
CASSPAGARSYEQYF TGTGCCAGCAGCCCCGCTGGGGCCAGGTCCTACGAGCAGTACTTC NA TRBJ2-7 NA TRBV11-2
CASSPRDRGTYSNQPQHF TGTGCCAGCAGCCCCCGGGACAGGGGAACTTATAGCAATCAGCCCCAGCATTTT TRBD1 TRBJ1-5 NA TRBV7-2
CASRPFQGTEAFF TGTGCCAGCAGACCTTTCCAGGGGACTGAAGCTTTCTTT NA TRBJ1-1 NA TRBV2
CATSRARNTEAFF TGTGCCACCAGCAGAGCGAGGAACACTGAAGCTTTCTTT NA TRBJ1-1 NA TRBV15
CASSLASKAPGEQFF TGTGCCAGCAGCTTAGCTAGTAAGGCTCCTGGGGAGCAGTTCTTC NA TRBJ2-1 NA TRBV7-3
CASSYGGRRANTEAFF TGTGCCAGCAGTTACGGGGGAAGGAGGGCGAACACTGAAGCTTTCTTT NA TRBJ1-1 NA TRBV6-5
CASSFPTATDTQYF TGTGCCAGCAGCTTTCCGACAGCCACAGATACGCAGTATTTT NA TRBJ2-3 NA TRBV7-8
CASSLGRANTGELFF TGTGCCAGCAGCTTAGGGCGAGCGAACACCGGGGAGCTGTTTTTT NA TRBJ2-2 NA TRBV13
CAGQGALNYGYTF TGTGCCGGACAGGGGGCGTTAAACTATGGCTACACCTTC TRBD1 TRBJ1-2 NA TRBV7-9
CASSQEGGRVTDTQYF TGTGCCAGCAGCCAAGAAGGGGGAAGGGTCACAGACACGCAGTATTTT NA TRBJ2-3 NA TRBV4-2
CASSKEYQERGGDRHNEQFF TGTGCCAGCAGCAAAGAGTACCAGGAGCGGGGGGGCGATCGGCACAATGAGCAGTTCTTC NA TRBJ2-1 once TRBV21-1
CASSESTASGNTIYF TGTGCCAGCAGTGAAAGTACAGCCTCTGGAAACACCATATATTTT NA TRBJ1-3 NA TRBV6-1
CASSPGGQPQETQYF TGTGCCAGCAGCCCGGGCGGACAGCCACAAGAGACCCAGTACTTC NA TRBJ2-5 NA TRBV6-2/TRBV6-3
CASRRQGLNYGYTF TGCGCCAGCAGGCGACAAGGCCTTAACTATGGCTACACCTTC NA TRBJ1-2 NA TRBV4-1
CSVEYVGNGYTF TGCAGCGTTGAATATGTGGGGAATGGCTACACCTTC NA TRBJ1-2 NA TRBV29-1
CASSTAPLFDEQFF TGTGCCAGTTCGACAGCCCCTCTGTTCGATGAGCAGTTCTTC NA TRBJ2-1 NA TRBV25-1
CASSQGQRNSNQPQHF TGCGCCAGCAGCCAAGGACAGAGAAATAGCAATCAGCCCCAGCATTTT NA TRBJ1-5 NA TRBV4-1
CASSPLAAGGLDTQYF TGTGCCAGCAGCCCATTGGCGGCGGGGGGGCTTGATACGCAGTATTTT TRBD2 TRBJ2-3 NA TRBV3-1/TRBV3-2
CASSLGPSRSGELFF TGTGCCAGCAGCTTGGGGCCTAGCCGGAGCGGGGAGCTGTTTTTT NA TRBJ2-2 NA TRBV5-5
CASSYSNGGDTQYF TGTGCCAGCAGTTACTCGAACGGGGGAGATACGCAGTATTTT NA TRBJ2-3 few TRBV6-5
CASSLGDRDQPQHF TGTGCCAGCAGTTTAGGGGACAGGGACCAGCCCCAGCATTTT TRBD1 TRBJ1-5 NA TRBV28
CASSFGQGPQHF TGTGCCAGCAGCTTTGGGCAGGGGCCCCAGCATTTT NA TRBJ1-5 NA TRBV28
CASTAGGQRGEKLFF TGTGCCAGCACCGCAGGAGGACAGCGGGGCGAAAAACTGTTTTTT NA TRBJ1-4 NA TRBV11-2
CATRHQAGNTIYF TGTGCCACCCGGCACCAAGCTGGAAACACCATATATTTT NA TRBJ1-3 NA TRBV6-5
CASSLLPGRVYQPQHF TGTGCCAGCAGTTTACTCCCGGGACGGGTTTATCAGCCCCAGCATTTT NA TRBJ1-5 NA TRBV6-2/TRBV6-3
CAISSKGETQYF TGTGCCATCAGTTCGAAAGGCGAGACCCAGTACTTC NA TRBJ2-5 once TRBV10-3
CASSPRSGSSTDTQYF TGTGCCAGCAGTCCTAGGAGTGGCAGTAGCACAGATACGCAGTATTTT NA TRBJ2-3 NA TRBV28
CASSRDRDPRGNQPQHF TGTGCCAGCAGCCGTGACCGGGACCCGCGGGGCAATCAGCCCCAGCATTTT NA TRBJ1-5 few TRBV5-4
CASSRGGLARGGITDTQYF TGTGCCAGCAGTCGAGGTGGACTAGCGCGGGGGGGCATCACAGATACGCAGTATTTT TRBD2 TRBJ2-3 once TRBV3-1/TRBV3-2
CASSSSERYEQYF TGTGCCAGCAGCTCATCCGAGCGCTACGAGCAGTACTTC NA TRBJ2-7 NA TRBV7-9
CASSQDRSGWGGGAFQETQYF TGCGCCAGCAGCCAAGATCGCTCCGGTTGGGGCGGGGGGGCGTTCCAAGAGACCCAGTACTTC TRBD2 TRBJ2-5 NA TRBV4-3
CARGLARGNTGELFF TGTGCCAGAGGACTAGCGCGGGGGAACACCGGGGAGCTGTTTTTT NA TRBJ2-2 NA TRBV21-1
CASSFFLMETQYF TGTGCCAGCAGCTTTTTTTTAATGGAGACCCAGTACTTC NA TRBJ2-5 NA TRBV7-9
CASSQDLGQGANGYTF TGTGCCAGCAGTCAGGACCTTGGGCAGGGGGCGAACGGCTACACCTTC TRBD1 TRBJ1-2 NA TRBV6-6